The rows below give T cell receptor beta chains drawn from one sample of a study of molecular identifiers for immune sequencing clone quantification. Using its own MiXCR run on the PCR reads, TCRdb lists one record per CDR3 protein. The sample carries about 67,000 distinct CDR3 sequences, around 17% recorded once. The sequenced sample consisted of naive CD8+ T cells from blood, with Jurkat cell RNA spiked in. Every receptor here comes from a human donor in good health. Some libraries in this study had Jurkat cell RNA spiked in. The CDR3 runs from the conserved cysteine through the conserved F or W. Clone size is shown for a subset of rows, as once, few, many or a class of expanded clone.

v_call: TRBV4-1
clone_size: many
cdr3_aa: CASSLYKGAGQPQHF

v_call: TRBV19
clone_size: NA
cdr3_aa: CASSIGQGGYYGYTF

v_call: TRBV18
clone_size: few
cdr3_aa: CASSPAGTPYNEQFF

v_call: TRBV19
clone_size: NA
cdr3_aa: CASSTGLAGAQFF

v_call: TRBV24-1
clone_size: few
cdr3_aa: CATSDMTGYSTDTQYF

v_call: TRBV5-4
clone_size: many
cdr3_aa: CASSTGLYQPQHF

v_call: TRBV4-1
clone_size: many
cdr3_aa: CASSQDGQGIRLTSGNTIYF

v_call: TRBV20-1
clone_size: NA
cdr3_aa: CSARGKINYEQYF

v_call: TRBV27
clone_size: NA
cdr3_aa: CASRLGTSGSSYNEQFF

v_call: TRBV24-1
clone_size: many
cdr3_aa: CATSDRTGVRTGELFF

v_call: TRBV7-9
clone_size: many
cdr3_aa: CASSQLTGTTGELFF

v_call: TRBV6-2/TRBV6-3
clone_size: many
cdr3_aa: CASSYFPADASGETQYF

v_call: TRBV6-4
clone_size: many
cdr3_aa: CASSEGGSHSGYTF

v_call: TRBV6-5
clone_size: many
cdr3_aa: CASSTGTSLSTDTQYF

v_call: TRBV7-8
clone_size: many
cdr3_aa: CASSLAMTGGRTYNEQFF

v_call: TRBV19
clone_size: few
cdr3_aa: CASSPASGEQYF

v_call: TRBV7-2
clone_size: NA
cdr3_aa: CASSLVLGAGQYF

v_call: TRBV7-6
clone_size: NA
cdr3_aa: CASSHLSGGRGETQYF

v_call: TRBV29-1
clone_size: many
cdr3_aa: CSVPGDYTGELFF

v_call: TRBV5-3
clone_size: NA
cdr3_aa: CARGVGEFDTGELFF

v_call: TRBV27
clone_size: many
cdr3_aa: CASSLTLAGQKGYDTQYF

v_call: TRBV4-2
clone_size: many
cdr3_aa: CASSQDLLQTHEAFF

v_call: TRBV10-3
clone_size: many
cdr3_aa: CAISDTQGGADTQYF

v_call: TRBV9
clone_size: many
cdr3_aa: CASSPRLAGYEQYF

v_call: TRBV4-1
clone_size: many
cdr3_aa: CASRGTLMETQYF

v_call: TRBV30
clone_size: few
cdr3_aa: CAWSEEQGVGNQPQHF

v_call: TRBV7-8
clone_size: many
cdr3_aa: CASSLRARWGAAWAFF

v_call: TRBV6-5
clone_size: many
cdr3_aa: CASSYGLNTGELFF

v_call: TRBV18
clone_size: many
cdr3_aa: CASSVTGQGDNEQFF

v_call: TRBV4-1
clone_size: many
cdr3_aa: CASSQGVGLKSYEQYF

v_call: TRBV28
clone_size: many
cdr3_aa: CASSFPPEGPHEQYF

v_call: TRBV29-1
clone_size: many
cdr3_aa: CSVEVGDSGNYEQYF

v_call: TRBV29-1
clone_size: many
cdr3_aa: CSVSHLPGQEYGYTF

v_call: TRBV6-5
clone_size: many
cdr3_aa: CASSYSSGREVTQYF

v_call: TRBV4-1
clone_size: NA
cdr3_aa: CASSQDAGIVNTEAFF

v_call: TRBV5-1
clone_size: NA
cdr3_aa: CASSTDLGLDTQYF

v_call: TRBV20-1
clone_size: many
cdr3_aa: CSATTGITYEQYF

v_call: TRBV5-4
clone_size: many
cdr3_aa: CASSGDLTSYEQYF

v_call: TRBV12-3/TRBV12-4
clone_size: many
cdr3_aa: CASSFAGGRDETQYF

v_call: TRBV6-5
clone_size: many
cdr3_aa: CASSTHPSFGTSGRVSSDTQYF

v_call: TRBV12-3/TRBV12-4
clone_size: NA
cdr3_aa: CASSHRQGGTDTQYF

v_call: TRBV4-2
clone_size: many
cdr3_aa: CASSQVTSAGDTQYF

v_call: TRBV12-3/TRBV12-4
clone_size: NA
cdr3_aa: CASSLIGSSYEQYF

v_call: TRBV9
clone_size: many
cdr3_aa: CASSFPQGTGNTGELFF

v_call: TRBV15
clone_size: many
cdr3_aa: CATSRDGTYEQYF

v_call: TRBV19
clone_size: few
cdr3_aa: CASSMVSGGGNEQFF

v_call: TRBV11-3
clone_size: many
cdr3_aa: CASSLLAGDHTDTQYF

v_call: TRBV7-8
clone_size: many
cdr3_aa: CASSLESLTGTMNTEAFF

v_call: TRBV11-2
clone_size: many
cdr3_aa: CASSFSIAGGSKNEQFF

v_call: TRBV28
clone_size: many
cdr3_aa: CASSSPRTSGTGELFF

v_call: TRBV20-1
clone_size: many
cdr3_aa: CSAQGSNEQYF

v_call: TRBV4-1
clone_size: many
cdr3_aa: CASSRTGTAPYNEQFF

v_call: TRBV12-3/TRBV12-4
clone_size: many
cdr3_aa: CASSPGWETQYF

v_call: TRBV7-9
clone_size: NA
cdr3_aa: CASSQASGAYEQYF

v_call: TRBV7-9
clone_size: many
cdr3_aa: CASSLTFSWGSHGNTIYF

v_call: TRBV19
clone_size: NA
cdr3_aa: CASSTGDRVDTDTQYF

v_call: TRBV19
clone_size: NA
cdr3_aa: CASSVYPGDNEQFF

v_call: TRBV10-2
clone_size: NA
cdr3_aa: CASSEVDRSDQPQHF

v_call: TRBV27
clone_size: few
cdr3_aa: CASSSFSSSYEQYF

v_call: TRBV28
clone_size: few
cdr3_aa: CASSSPRGGVNTGELFF